This T cell receptor (beta chain) was sequenced in a study of CD8+ T cells in alopecia areata. The CDR3 loop spans 14 amino acids. The V and J ends lost 0 bases and 5 bases respectively, with 10 bases between them. CDR1 is MGHRA, CDR2 YSYEKL, per germline. Treatment: oral pan-JAK inhibitor, 5-10 mg twice daily. RNA extraction was followed by reverse transcription into cDNA, which acted as the sequencing template. Method: immunoSEQ multiplex PCR; TCRdb's copy keeps in-frame clones and lacks some. The sample holds some 100,000 clones, 55% to 75% seen once. The source of this sequence is a human donor with alopecia areata. Material: CD8+ T cells sorted from blood, obtained between weeks 55 and 70, from a patient treated with tofacitinib. The rearrangement links TRBV4-1 to TRBJ1-2; unclear D gene. This CDR3 is CASSQDQTGYGYTF. The CDR3 DNA reads as TGCGCCAGCAGCCAAGACCAAACGGGGTATGGCTACACCTTC.